Shown below are 19 T cell receptor beta chains from a single sample sequenced in a study of shared clonotypes between healthy human individuals. Sequencing used immunoSEQ multiplex PCR; TCRdb keeps in-frame clones, though not all of them. The profile shows 150,000 to 200,000 clones, around 93% of them singletons. What was sequenced was naive CD4+ T cells sorted from blood. Noted subset: CD45RA+ positively selected. The source is a woman aged 30 to 39 in good health.

The gene calls are TRBV28 and TRBJ2-7, with D tentatively TRBD2 (6 bases). V was cut by 6 bases and J by 1 base, with 10 bases left in between. Germline V gene sequence: CDR1 MDHEN, CDR2 SYDVKM. The CDR3 runs to 13 residues. In DNA, the CDR3 is TGTGCCAGCAGCCCGGGGGATTCCTACGAGCAGTACTTC. The encoded protein is CASSPGDSYEQYF.

Regarding this clone: At one end the junction does not follow the germline gene, possibly because of a read error. The rearrangement uses TRBV28 and TRBJ2-1, with 10 bases identical to TRBD1. CDR1 is MDHEN, CDR2 SYDVKM, per germline. This CDR3 is 15 amino acids long. The CDR3 protein is CASSPSTGGYDEQFF. CDR3 DNA: TGTGCCAGCAGCCCATCGACAGGGGGCTACGATGAGCAGTTCTTC.

The chain combines TRBV11-2 with TRBJ2-7; maybe TRBD2 (5 bases). The V end was cut by 5 bases, the J end by 3 bases, with 11 bases between. From germline, CDR1 is SGHAT and CDR2 FQNNGV. The CDR3 has 13 residues. CDR3 nucleotide sequence: TGTGCCAGCAGCCACCGCCGGGGCTACGAGCAGTACTTC. Translated, it gives CASSHRRGYEQYF.

This clone has only one observation. The chain uses TRBV7-2 and TRBJ2-1; 9 nucleotides align to TRBD2. The CDR3 sequence is 18 residues long. Germline trimming cut 4 bases from V and 0 bases from J; bases unmatched to any gene: 10. CDR1 is SGHTA, CDR2 FQGNSA, per germline. This CDR3 reads CASSYKGLAPSSYNEQFF. CDR3 sequence (DNA): TGTGCCAGCAGCTATAAGGGACTAGCTCCCAGCTCCTACAATGAGCAGTTCTTC. The full variable domain, in which reference TRBV7-2 and TRBJ2-1 provide the parts outside the CDR3, is GAGVSQSPSNKVTEKGKDVELRCDPISGHTALYWYRQSLGQGLEFLIYFQGNSAPDKSGLPSDRFSAERTGGSVSTLTIQRTQQEDSAVYLCASSYKGLAPSSYNEQFFGPGTRLTVL.

The gene calls are TRBV7-8 and TRBJ1-4; D gene unclear. The CDR3 has 16 residues. Trimming pared 0 bases from V and 2 bases from J, leaving 10 bases between. CDR1 is SGHVS, CDR2 FQNEAQ, per germline. The CDR3 region is CASSLARRGTNEKLFF. The CDR3 DNA reads TGTGCCAGCAGCTTAGCTCGCCGAGGGACTAATGAAAAACTGTTTTTT. Full variable domain (missing parts from reference TRBV7-8 and TRBJ1-4): GAGVSQSPRYKVAKRGQDVALRCDPISGHVSLFWYQQALGQGPEFLTYFQNEAQLDKSGLPSDRFFAERPEGSVSTLKIQRTQQEDSAVYLCASSLARRGTNEKLFFGSGTQLSVL.

CDR3 bases: TGTGCCAGCAGTCTCCGGGACCCCCTAGACTATGGCTACACCTTC. This encodes CASSLRDPLDYGYTF. The chain combines TRBV27 with TRBJ1-2, with a tentative D call TRBD1 (5 bases). From germline, CDR1 is MNHEY and CDR2 SMNVEV (reference sequence). This CDR3 is built from 15 residues. The V and J ends lost 5 bases and 3 bases respectively, with 16 bases between them.

This chain joins TRBV28 and TRBJ1-5; 7 nucleotides line up with TRBD1. Per the germline V gene, CDR1 is MDHEN and CDR2 is SYDVKM. CDR3 length: 15 amino acids. V was clipped by 6 bases and J by 3 bases; unmatched bases: 8. CDR3 sequence (DNA): TGTGCCAGCAGAACGACAGGGTTGAACAATCAGCCCCAGCATTTT. Its translation is CASRTTGLNNQPQHF.

The rearrangement joins TRBV2 to TRBJ1-4; possible D gene TRBD1, 5 bases. This CDR3 spans 14 amino acids. The germline CDR1 and CDR2 sequences are SNHLY and FYNNEI. The V end was cut by 6 bases, the J end by 7 bases, with 15 bases between. CDR3 nucleotide sequence: TGTGCCAGCAGCGGACAACATCTGGGTGAAAAACTGTTTTTT. Translated: CASSGQHLGEKLFF.

V gene TRBV28 combines with J gene TRBJ1-5; 7 bases map to TRBD1. V gave up 5 bases and J gave up 2 bases; unmatched junction bases: 6. The length of the CDR3 is 15 residues. Germline V gene lookup returns CDR1 MDHEN and CDR2 SYDVKM. CDR3 loop: CASSIQGFGNQPQHF. The CDR3 DNA reads TGTGCCAGCAGTATACAGGGGTTTGGCAATCAGCCCCAGCATTTT.

Only one count was recorded for this clone. The J gene is TRBJ2-7, the V gene TRBV5-1; 10 bases align to TRBD1. The CDR3 contains 13 residues. Germline CDR1 SGHRS, CDR2 YFSETQ. V shed 5 bases and J 6 bases; nucleotides not matched to a gene: 5. The DNA of the CDR3 is TGCGCCAGCAGGGGACAGGGGAGGGGCGAGCAGTACTTC. Amino acids: CASRGQGRGEQYF.

The chain has TRBV30 and TRBJ1-1; TRBD1 is a possible D gene (5 bases). Trimming shortened V by 0 bases and J by 11 bases, and 10 bases separated the two germline ends. The CDR3 has 11 residues. The germline CDR1 and CDR2 sequences are GTSNPN and SVGIG (reference sequence). Here the CDR3 reads CAWSVGGAAFF. DNA for the CDR3: TGTGCCTGGAGTGTTGGAGGGGCCGCTTTCTTT.

The chain carries TRBV28 and TRBJ2-7, with D unresolved. V lost 3 bases and J lost 3, with 9 bases in between. Germline V gene data show CDR1 as MDHEN and CDR2 as SYDVKM. This CDR3 has 13 residues. This CDR3 is CASSFTRRYEQYF. The CDR3 region has the DNA TGTGCCAGCAGTTTTACAAGGCGCTACGAGCAGTACTTC.

This clone occurred a few times. This chain joins TRBV30 and TRBJ2-7, with D perhaps TRBD2 (7 bases). CDR3 length equals 15 residues. Trimming pared 1 base from V and 4 bases from J, leaving 17 bases between. CDR1 is GTSNPN, CDR2 SVGIG, per germline (reference sequence). The CDR3 sequence: CAWSGTVGGPYEQYF. CDR3 nucleotide sequence: TGTGCCTGGAGTGGGACAGTGGGGGGGCCTTACGAGCAGTACTTC.

The chain is built from TRBV28 and TRBJ2-6, with D unclear. The germline V gene has CDR1 MDHEN and CDR2 SYDVKM. The V gene lost 8 bases and the J gene lost 1 base, with 6 bases spanning the gap. The CDR3 consists of 13 residues. In DNA, the CDR3 is TGTGCCAGCGGGGATTCTGGGGCCAACGTCCTGACTTTC. Its translation is CASGDSGANVLTF.

For this clone: One end of the junction fails to match germline, which may point to a read error. This chain joins TRBV10-3 and TRBJ2-7, with 11 bases lining up with TRBD2. CDR3 length: 17 residues. Germline V gene sequence: CDR1 ENHRY, CDR2 SYGVKD. The CDR3 region is CATSESIASGGSYEQYF. The CDR3 region has the DNA TGTGCCACCAGTGAGTCGATCGCTAGCGGGGGGTCCTACGAGCAGTACTTC.

The chain links TRBV6-1 to TRBJ1-2; D is ambiguous. The V and J ends lost 6 bases and 8 bases respectively, with 10 bases between them. CDR3 length equals 11 residues. The germline V gene has CDR1 MNHNS and CDR2 SASEGT. CDR3 sequence (DNA): TGTGCCAGCAGGGATAATAACGGCTACACCTTC. Its translation: CASRDNNGYTF.

V and J are TRBV27 and TRBJ1-2, with D unclear. CDR3 length equals 16 residues. V lost 4 bases and J 6 bases, leaving 21 bases between the germline ends. Germline V gene data show CDR1 as MNHEY and CDR2 as SMNVEV (reference sequence). CDR3 protein: CASSSYALWKNDGYTF. The CDR3, as DNA: TGTGCCAGCAGTTCCTATGCCCTCTGGAAGAACGATGGCTACACCTTC.

The genes are TRBV19 and TRBJ2-5; 9 positions match TRBD1. TRBJ2-7 explains the end of the DNA better; the J call may be wrong. The CDR3 length is 12 residues. Germline V gene lookup returns CDR1 LNHDA and CDR2 SQIVND (reference sequence). CDR3: CATRDRVGEQYF. CDR3 coding DNA: TGTGCTACCAGGGACAGGGTCGGCGAGCAGTACTTC.

V and J are TRBV28 and TRBJ1-2; possible D gene TRBD1, 5 bases. The CDR3 loop spans 12 amino acids. The V gene lost 4 bases and the J gene lost 4 bases, with 7 bases spanning the gap. Germline V gives CDR1 MDHEN, CDR2 SYDVKM. The CDR3 spells CASSSGGYGYTF. The CDR3 DNA sequence: TGTGCCAGCAGTTCTGGGGGCTATGGCTACACCTTC.